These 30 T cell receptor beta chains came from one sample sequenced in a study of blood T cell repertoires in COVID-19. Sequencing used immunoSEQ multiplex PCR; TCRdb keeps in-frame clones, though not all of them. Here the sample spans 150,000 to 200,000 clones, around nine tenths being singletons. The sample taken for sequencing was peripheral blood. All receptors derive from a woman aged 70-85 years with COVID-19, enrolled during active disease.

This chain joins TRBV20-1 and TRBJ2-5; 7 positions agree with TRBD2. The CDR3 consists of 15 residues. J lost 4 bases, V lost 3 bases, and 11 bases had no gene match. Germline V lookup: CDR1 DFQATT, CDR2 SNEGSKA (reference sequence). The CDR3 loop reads CSASMATSSRETQYF. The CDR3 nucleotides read TGCAGTGCTAGTATGGCGACTAGCAGTAGAGAGACCCAGTACTTC.

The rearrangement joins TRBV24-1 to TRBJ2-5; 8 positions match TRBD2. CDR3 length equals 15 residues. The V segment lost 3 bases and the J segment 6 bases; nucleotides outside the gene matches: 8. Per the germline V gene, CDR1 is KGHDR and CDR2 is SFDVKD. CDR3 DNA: TGTGCCACCAGTGATGCCGGGACTAGAAAAAAGACCCAGTACTTC. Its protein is CATSDAGTRKKTQYF.

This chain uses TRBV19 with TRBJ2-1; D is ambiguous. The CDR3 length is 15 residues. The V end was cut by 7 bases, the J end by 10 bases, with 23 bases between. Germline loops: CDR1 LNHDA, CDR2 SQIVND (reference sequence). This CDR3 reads CASINLGAPRIEQFF. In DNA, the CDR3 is TGTGCCAGTATAAACCTCGGAGCCCCAAGGATCGAGCAGTTCTTC.

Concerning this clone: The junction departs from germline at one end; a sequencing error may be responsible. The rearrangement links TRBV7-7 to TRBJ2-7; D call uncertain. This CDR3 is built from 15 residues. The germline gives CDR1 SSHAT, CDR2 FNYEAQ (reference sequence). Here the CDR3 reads CASSLVPVISYEQYF. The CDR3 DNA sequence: TGTGCTAGCAGCTTAGTCCCAGTTATCTCCTACGAGCAGTACTTC.

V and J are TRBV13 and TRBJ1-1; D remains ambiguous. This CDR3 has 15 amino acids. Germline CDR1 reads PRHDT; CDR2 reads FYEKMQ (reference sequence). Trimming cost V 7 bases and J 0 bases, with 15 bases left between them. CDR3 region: CASIGKQRVNTEAFF. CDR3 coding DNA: TGTGCCAGCATTGGTAAACAGAGAGTGAACACTGAAGCTTTCTTT.

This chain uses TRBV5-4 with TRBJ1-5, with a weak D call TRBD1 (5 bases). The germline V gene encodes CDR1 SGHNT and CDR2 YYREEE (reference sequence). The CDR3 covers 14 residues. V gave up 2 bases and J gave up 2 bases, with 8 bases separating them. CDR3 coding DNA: TGTGCCAGCAGCTTAACAGGAGGCAATCAGCCCCAGCATTTT. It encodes CASSLTGGNQPQHF.

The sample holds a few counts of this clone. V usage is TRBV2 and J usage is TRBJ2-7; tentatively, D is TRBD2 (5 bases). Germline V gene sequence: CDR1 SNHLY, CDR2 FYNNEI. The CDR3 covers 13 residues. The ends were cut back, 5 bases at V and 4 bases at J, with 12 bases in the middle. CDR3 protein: CASSYRGRYEQYF. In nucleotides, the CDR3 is TGTGCCAGCAGTTACCGAGGGCGGTACGAGCAGTACTTC. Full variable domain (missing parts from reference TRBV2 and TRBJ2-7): EPEVTQTPSHQVTQMGQEVILRCVPISNHLYFYWYRQILGQKVEFLVSFYNNEISEKSEIFDDQFSVERPDGSNFTLKIRSTKLEDSAMYFCASSYRGRYEQYFGPGTRLTVT.

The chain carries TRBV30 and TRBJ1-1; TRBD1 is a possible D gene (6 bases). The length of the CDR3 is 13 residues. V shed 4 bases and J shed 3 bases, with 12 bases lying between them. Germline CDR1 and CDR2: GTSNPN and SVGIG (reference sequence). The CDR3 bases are TGTGCCTGGACCCAGGGGTTGGACACTGAAGCTTTCTTT. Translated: CAWTQGLDTEAFF.

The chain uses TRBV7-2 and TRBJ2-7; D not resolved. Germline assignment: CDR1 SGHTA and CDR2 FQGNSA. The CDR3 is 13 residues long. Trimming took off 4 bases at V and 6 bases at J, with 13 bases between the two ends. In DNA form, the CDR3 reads TGTGCCAGCAGCTCCCGGGTTCTTGTCGAGCAGTACTTC. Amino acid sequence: CASSSRVLVEQYF.

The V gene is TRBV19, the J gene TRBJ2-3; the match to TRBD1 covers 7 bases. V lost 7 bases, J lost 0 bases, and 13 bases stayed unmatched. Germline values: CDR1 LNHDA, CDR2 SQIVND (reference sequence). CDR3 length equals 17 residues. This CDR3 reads CASTLRSRGMSTDTQYF. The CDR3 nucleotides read TGTGCCAGTACCCTCCGCTCCAGGGGGATGAGCACAGATACGCAGTATTTT.

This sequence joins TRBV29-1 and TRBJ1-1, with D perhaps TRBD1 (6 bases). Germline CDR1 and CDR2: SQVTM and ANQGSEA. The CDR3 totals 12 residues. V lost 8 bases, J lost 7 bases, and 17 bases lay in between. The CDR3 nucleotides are TGCAGCACCGGCGGGGGGCGCCTTGAAGCTTTCTTT. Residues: CSTGGGRLEAFF. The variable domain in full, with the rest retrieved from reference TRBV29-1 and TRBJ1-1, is SAVISQKPSRDICQRGTSLTIQCQVDSQVTMMFWYRQQPGQSLTLIATANQGSEATYESGFVIDKFPISRPNLTFSTLTVSNMSPEDSSIYLCSTGGGRLEAFFGQGTRLTVV.

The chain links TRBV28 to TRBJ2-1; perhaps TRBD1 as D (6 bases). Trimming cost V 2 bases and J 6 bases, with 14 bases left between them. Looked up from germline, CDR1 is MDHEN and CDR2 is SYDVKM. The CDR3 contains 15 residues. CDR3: CASSLVVIRGNEQFF. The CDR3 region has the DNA TGTGCCAGCAGTTTAGTCGTGATCAGGGGCAATGAGCAGTTCTTC. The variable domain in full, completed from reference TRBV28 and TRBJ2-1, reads DVKVTQSSRYLVKRTGEKVFLECVQDMDHENMFWYRQDPGLGLRLIYFSYDVKMKEKGDIPEGYSVSREKKERFSLILESASTNQTSMYLCASSLVVIRGNEQFFGPGTRLTVL.

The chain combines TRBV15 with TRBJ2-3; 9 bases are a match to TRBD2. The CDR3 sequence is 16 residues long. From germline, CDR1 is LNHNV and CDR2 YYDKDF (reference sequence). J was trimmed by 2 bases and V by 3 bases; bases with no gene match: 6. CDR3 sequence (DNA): TGTGCCACCAGCAGGTTAGCGGGAGTGACCACAGATACGCAGTATTTT. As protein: CATSRLAGVTTDTQYF.

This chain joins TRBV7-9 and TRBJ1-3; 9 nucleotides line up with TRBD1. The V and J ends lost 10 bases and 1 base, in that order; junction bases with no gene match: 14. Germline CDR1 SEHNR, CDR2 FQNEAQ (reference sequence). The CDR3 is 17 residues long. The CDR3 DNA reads TGTGCCATCCCTTATTCTGGGACAGGGCATTCTGGAAACACCATATATTTT. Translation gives CAIPYSGTGHSGNTIYF. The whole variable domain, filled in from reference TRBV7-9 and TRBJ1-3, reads DTGVSQNPRHKITKRGQNVTFRCDPISEHNRLYWYRQTLGQGPEFLTYFQNEAQLEKSRLLSDRFSAERPKGSFSTLEIQRTEQGDSAMYLCAIPYSGTGHSGNTIYFGEGSWLTVV.

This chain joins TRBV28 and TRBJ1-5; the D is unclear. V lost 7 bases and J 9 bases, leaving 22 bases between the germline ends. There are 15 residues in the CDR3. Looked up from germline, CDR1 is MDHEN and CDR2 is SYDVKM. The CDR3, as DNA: TGTGCCAGCATCACGGGAAATGTCCCCGAAAGGCCCCAGCATTTT. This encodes CASITGNVPERPQHF. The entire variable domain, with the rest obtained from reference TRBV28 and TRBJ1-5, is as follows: DVKVTQSSRYLVKRTGEKVFLECVQDMDHENMFWYRQDPGLGLRLIYFSYDVKMKEKGDIPEGYSVSREKKERFSLILESASTNQTSMYLCASITGNVPERPQHFGDGTRLSIL.

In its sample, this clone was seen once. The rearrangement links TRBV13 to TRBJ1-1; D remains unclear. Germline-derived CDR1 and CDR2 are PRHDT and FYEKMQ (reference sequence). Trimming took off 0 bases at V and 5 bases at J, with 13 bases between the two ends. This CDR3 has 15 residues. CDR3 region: CASSLGLTLKTEAFF. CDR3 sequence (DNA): TGTGCCAGCAGCTTAGGCCTTACATTAAAGACTGAAGCTTTCTTT.

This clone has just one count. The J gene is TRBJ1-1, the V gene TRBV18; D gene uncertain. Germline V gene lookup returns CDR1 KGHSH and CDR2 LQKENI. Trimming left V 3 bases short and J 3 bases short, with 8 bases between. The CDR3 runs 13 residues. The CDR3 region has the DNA TGTGCCAGCTCACCTGCGGCAGACACTGAAGCTTTCTTT. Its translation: CASSPAADTEAFF.

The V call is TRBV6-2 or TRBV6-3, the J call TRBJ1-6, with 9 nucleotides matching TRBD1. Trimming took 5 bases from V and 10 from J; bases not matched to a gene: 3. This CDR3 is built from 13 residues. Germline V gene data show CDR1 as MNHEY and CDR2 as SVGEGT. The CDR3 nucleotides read TGTGCCAGCAGTACTACAGGGGGCTCACCCCTCCACTTT. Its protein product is CASSTTGGSPLHF.

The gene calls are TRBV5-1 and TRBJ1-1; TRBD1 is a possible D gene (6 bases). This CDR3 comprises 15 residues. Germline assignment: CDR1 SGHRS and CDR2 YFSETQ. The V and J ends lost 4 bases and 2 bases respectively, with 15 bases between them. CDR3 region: CASSQLTGINTEAFF. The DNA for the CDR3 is TGCGCCAGCAGCCAATTAACAGGGATCAACACTGAAGCTTTCTTT.

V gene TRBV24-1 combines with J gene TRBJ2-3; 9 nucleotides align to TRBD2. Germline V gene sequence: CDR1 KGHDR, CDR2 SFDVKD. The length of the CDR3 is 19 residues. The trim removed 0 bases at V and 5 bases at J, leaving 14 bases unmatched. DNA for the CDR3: TGTGCCACCAGTGATTTGATCGGGAGCGGGAGGCTCCGTGAAGATACGCAGTATTTT. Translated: CATSDLIGSGRLREDTQYF.

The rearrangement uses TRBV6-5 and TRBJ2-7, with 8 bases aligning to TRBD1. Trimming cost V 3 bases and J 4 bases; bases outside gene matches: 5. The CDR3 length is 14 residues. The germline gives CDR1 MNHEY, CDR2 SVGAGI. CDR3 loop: CASSYTGQGYEQYF. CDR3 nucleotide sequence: TGTGCCAGCAGTTATACCGGACAGGGTTACGAGCAGTACTTC.

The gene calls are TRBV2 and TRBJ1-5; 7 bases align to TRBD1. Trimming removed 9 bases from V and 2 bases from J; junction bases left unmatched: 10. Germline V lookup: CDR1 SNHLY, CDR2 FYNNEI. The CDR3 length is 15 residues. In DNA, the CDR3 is TGTGCCAGTTCGGGTGACAGGGCAGGCAATCAGCCCCAGCATTTT. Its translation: CASSGDRAGNQPQHF. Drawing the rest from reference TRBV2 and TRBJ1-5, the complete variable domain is EPEVTQTPSHQVTQMGQEVILRCVPISNHLYFYWYRQILGQKVEFLVSFYNNEISEKSEIFDDQFSVERPDGSNFTLKIRSTKLEDSAMYFCASSGDRAGNQPQHFGDGTRLSIL.

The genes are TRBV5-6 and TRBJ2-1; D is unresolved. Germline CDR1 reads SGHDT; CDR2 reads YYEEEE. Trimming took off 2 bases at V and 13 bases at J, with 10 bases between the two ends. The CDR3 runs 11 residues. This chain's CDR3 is CASSLSDSQFF. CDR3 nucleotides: TGTGCCAGCAGCTTAAGTGACTCCCAGTTCTTC.

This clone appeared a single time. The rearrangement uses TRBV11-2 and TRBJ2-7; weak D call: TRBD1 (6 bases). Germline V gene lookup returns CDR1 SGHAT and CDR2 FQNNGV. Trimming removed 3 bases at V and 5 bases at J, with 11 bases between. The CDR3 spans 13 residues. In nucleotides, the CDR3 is TGTGCCAGCAGCTTGTGGGGGACAAACGAGCAGTACTTC. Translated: CASSLWGTNEQYF.

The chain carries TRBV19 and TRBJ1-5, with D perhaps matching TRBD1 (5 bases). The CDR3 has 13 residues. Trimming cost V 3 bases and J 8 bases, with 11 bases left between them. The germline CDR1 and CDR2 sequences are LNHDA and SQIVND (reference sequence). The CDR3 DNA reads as TGTGCCAGTAGTATCTCGACAGAGGAGCCCCAGCATTTT. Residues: CASSISTEEPQHF.

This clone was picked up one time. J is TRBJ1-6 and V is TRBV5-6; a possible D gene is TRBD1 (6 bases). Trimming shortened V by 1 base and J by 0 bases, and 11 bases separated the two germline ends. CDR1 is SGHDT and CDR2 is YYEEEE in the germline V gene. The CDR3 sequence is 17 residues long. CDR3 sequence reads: CASSLRLDSSYNSPLHF. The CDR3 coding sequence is TGTGCCAGCAGCTTGAGATTGGACAGCTCCTATAATTCACCCCTCCACTTT.

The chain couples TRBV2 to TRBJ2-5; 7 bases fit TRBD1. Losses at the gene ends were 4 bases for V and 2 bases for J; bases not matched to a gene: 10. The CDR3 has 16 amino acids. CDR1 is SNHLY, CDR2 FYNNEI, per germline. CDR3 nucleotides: TGTGCCAGCAGTGGTCCGGGACAGTTATCTCAAGAGACCCAGTACTTC. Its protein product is CASSGPGQLSQETQYF.

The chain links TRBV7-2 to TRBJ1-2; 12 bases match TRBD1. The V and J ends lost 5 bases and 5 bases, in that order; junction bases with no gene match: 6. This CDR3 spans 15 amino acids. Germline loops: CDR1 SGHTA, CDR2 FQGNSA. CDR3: CASSRPGQGAYGYTF. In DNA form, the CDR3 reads TGTGCCAGCAGCAGACCGGGACAGGGGGCGTATGGCTACACCTTC.

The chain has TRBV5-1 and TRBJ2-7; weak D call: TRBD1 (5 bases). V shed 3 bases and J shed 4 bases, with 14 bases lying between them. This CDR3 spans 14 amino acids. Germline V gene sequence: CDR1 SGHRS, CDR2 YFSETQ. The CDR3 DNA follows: TGCGCCAGCAGCTCTGTGCTCAAGGGGTACGAGCAGTACTTC. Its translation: CASSSVLKGYEQYF. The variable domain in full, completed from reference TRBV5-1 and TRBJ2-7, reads KAGVTQTPRYLIKTRGQQVTLSCSPISGHRSVSWYQQTPGQGLQFLFEYFSETQRNKGNFPGRFSGRQFSNSRSEMNVSTLELGDSALYLCASSSVLKGYEQYFGPGTRLTVT.

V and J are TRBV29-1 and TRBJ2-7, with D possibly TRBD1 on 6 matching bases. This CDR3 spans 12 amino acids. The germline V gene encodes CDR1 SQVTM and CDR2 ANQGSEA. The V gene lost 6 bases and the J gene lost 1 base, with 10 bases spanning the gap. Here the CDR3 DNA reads TGCAGCGTAACACAGGGATCCTACGAGCAGTACTTC. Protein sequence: CSVTQGSYEQYF.